Listed here is a single T cell receptor (beta chain). No antigen is known for it. The germline gene is not matched at one end of the junction; a read error may be the cause. Vbeta (60) and Jbeta (13) primers were used in the PCR. Only in-frame clones appear in the TCRdb table, and some are missing; sequencing was by immunoSEQ multiplex PCR. This table holds about 200,000 clones, about 82% found once. This entry is derived from a study of cytomegalovirus exposure and HLA in healthy donors. Study results and limitations: A later look showed TCR association rates differing by HLA locus, highest for DRB1 and lowest for HLA-C. Most subjects had HLA-A and HLA-B alleles reportedly predicted accurately by TCR beta sequences. Per a prior analysis, the majority of TCR beta V segments were productive roughly 90% or roughly 30% of the time.

The CDR3 contains 16 residues. Germline V lookup: CDR1 MDHEN, CDR2 SYDVKM. Sequencing was done on a sample of PBMCs. The sequence was obtained from a woman aged 45-65 years in good health and CMV-seronegative. The chain couples TRBV28 to TRBJ1-2, with 8 bases identical to TRBD1. In DNA, the CDR3 is TGTGCCAGCAGTCCCCCGACAGGGGCCAGGGGGTATGGCCACACCTTC. Residues: CASSPPTGARGYGHTF.